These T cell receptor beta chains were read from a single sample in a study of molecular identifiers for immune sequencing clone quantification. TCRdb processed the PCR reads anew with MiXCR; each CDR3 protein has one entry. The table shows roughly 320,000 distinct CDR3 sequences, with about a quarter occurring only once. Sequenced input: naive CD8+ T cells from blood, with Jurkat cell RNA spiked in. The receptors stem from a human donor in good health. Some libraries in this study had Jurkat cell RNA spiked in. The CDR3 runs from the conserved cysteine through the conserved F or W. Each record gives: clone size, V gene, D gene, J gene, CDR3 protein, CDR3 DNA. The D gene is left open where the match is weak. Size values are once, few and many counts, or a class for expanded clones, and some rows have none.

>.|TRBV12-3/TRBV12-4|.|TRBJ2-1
CAKSNGTTYNEQFF
TGTGCCAAGTCAAACGGGACCACCTACAATGAGCAGTTCTTC
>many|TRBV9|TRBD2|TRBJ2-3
CASSVATSADTQYF
TGTGCCAGCAGCGTAGCAACTAGCGCAGATACGCAGTATTTT
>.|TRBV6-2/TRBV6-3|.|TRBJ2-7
CASSPGGQGYEQYF
TGTGCCAGCAGCCCCGGTGGCCAGGGATACGAGCAGTACTTC
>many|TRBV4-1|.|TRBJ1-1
CASSQVSGLNTEAFF
TGCGCCAGCAGCCAAGTGTCAGGGTTGAACACTGAAGCTTTCTTT
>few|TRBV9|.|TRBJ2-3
CASSARNVGTDTQYF
TGTGCCAGCAGCGCCCGAAATGTGGGCACAGATACGCAGTATTTT
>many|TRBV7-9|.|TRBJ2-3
CASSSTEARSRTDTQYF
TGTGCCAGCAGCTCCACCGAAGCGAGGTCTCGTACAGATACGCAGTATTTT
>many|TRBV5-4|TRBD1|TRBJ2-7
CASSPLDRDYEQYF
TGTGCCAGCAGCCCACTCGACAGGGACTACGAGCAGTACTTC
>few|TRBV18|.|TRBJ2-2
CASSGPTVGTGELFF
TGTGCCAGCTCAGGTCCGACAGTGGGCACCGGGGAGCTGTTTTTT
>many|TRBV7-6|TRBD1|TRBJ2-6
CASSGGQGEISGANVLTF
TGTGCCAGCAGCGGAGGACAGGGGGAAATCTCTGGGGCCAACGTCCTGACTTTC
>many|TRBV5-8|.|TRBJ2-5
CASSLVVRRSQETQYF
TGTGCCAGCAGCTTGGTAGTGCGGCGATCCCAAGAGACCCAGTACTTC
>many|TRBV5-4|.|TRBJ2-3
CASSPRGDTQYF
TGTGCCAGCAGCCCGAGGGGAGATACGCAGTATTTT
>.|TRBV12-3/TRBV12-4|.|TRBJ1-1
CASTDAGTFYPEAFF
TGTGCCAGCACCGACGCCGGGACATTTTACCCTGAAGCTTTCTTT
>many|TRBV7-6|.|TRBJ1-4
CASSLEFYKGKLFF
TGTGCCAGCAGCTTAGAGTTCTATAAGGGGAAACTGTTTTTT
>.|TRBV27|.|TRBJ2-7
CASSMAPGNEQYF
TGTGCCAGCAGTATGGCTCCGGGGAACGAGCAGTACTTC
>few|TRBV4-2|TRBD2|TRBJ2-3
CASSQDHAGGTDTQYF
TGTGCCAGCAGCCAAGATCATGCGGGAGGCACAGATACGCAGTATTTT
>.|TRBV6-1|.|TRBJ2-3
CARRALVKARGTDTQYF
TGTGCCAGAAGAGCGTTGGTGAAGGCCAGGGGCACAGATACGCAGTATTTT
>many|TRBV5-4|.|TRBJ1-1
CASSLQMNTEAFF
TGTGCCAGCAGCTTACAGATGAACACTGAAGCTTTCTTT
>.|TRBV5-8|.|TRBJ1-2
CARSGRGYTF
TGTGCCAGGAGCGGAAGGGGCTACACCTTC
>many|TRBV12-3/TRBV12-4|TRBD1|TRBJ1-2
CASSPQGAGNGYTF
TGTGCCAGCAGTCCACAGGGGGCAGGAAATGGCTACACCTTC
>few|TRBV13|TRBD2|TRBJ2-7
CASSSGLAQDEQYF
TGTGCCAGCAGCTCGGGACTAGCGCAAGACGAGCAGTACTTC
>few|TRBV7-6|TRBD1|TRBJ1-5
CASSLRPGQGNQPQHF
TGTGCCAGCAGCTTACGCCCGGGACAGGGGAATCAGCCCCAGCATTTT
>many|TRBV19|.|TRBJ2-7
CASSPRDRHYEQYF
TGTGCCAGTAGTCCCCGGGACCGCCACTACGAGCAGTACTTC
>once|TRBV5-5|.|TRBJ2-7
CANSLGEGVLEQYF
TGTGCCAACAGCTTGGGAGAGGGGGTCTTGGAGCAGTACTTC
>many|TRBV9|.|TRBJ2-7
CASSVGRATYEQYF
TGTGCCAGCAGCGTGGGACGGGCGACCTACGAGCAGTACTTC
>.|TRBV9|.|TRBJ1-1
CASSVGSPGIGDTEAFF
TGTGCCAGCAGCGTAGGTTCCCCTGGGATAGGGGACACTGAAGCTTTCTTT
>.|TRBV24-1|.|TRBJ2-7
CATSAQDWYEPYF
TGTGCCACCAGTGCCCAGGACTGGTACGAGCCGTACTTC
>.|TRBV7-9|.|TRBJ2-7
CASSGPGYGLTYEQYF
TGTGCCAGCAGCGGTCCGGGTTACGGGCTTACCTACGAGCAGTACTTC
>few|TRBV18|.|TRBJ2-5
CASSPTLAETYQETQYF
TGTGCCAGCTCACCAACCCTGGCAGAAACCTACCAAGAGACCCAGTACTTC
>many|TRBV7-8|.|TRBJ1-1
CASSLAFTNTEAFF
TGTGCCAGCAGCTTAGCGTTTACGAACACTGAAGCTTTCTTT
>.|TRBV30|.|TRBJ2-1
CAWSVDFARGVNEQFF
TGTGCCTGGAGTGTAGATTTTGCGAGGGGTGTAAATGAGCAGTTCTTC
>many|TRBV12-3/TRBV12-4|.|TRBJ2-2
CASSPLRDTGELFF
TGTGCCAGCAGTCCCCTCAGGGACACCGGGGAGCTGTTTTTT
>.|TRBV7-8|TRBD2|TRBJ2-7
CASSWSGGSAYEQYF
TGTGCCAGCAGCTGGAGCGGGGGGAGCGCCTACGAGCAGTACTTC
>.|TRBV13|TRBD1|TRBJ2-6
CASSWTGSSGANVLTF
TGTGCCAGCAGCTGGACAGGTAGCTCTGGGGCCAACGTCCTGACTTTC
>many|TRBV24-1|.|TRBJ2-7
CATSASDPLLGEQYF
TGTGCCACCAGTGCTTCCGATCCACTACTAGGGGAGCAGTACTTC
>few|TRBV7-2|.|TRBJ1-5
CASSYLAGGPADTQHF
TGTGCCAGCAGCTACCTAGCGGGAGGGCCGGCAGATACGCAGCATTTT
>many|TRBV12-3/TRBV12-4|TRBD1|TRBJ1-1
CASSFQSGGAEAFF
TGTGCCAGCAGTTTCCAGTCAGGGGGGGCTGAAGCTTTCTTT
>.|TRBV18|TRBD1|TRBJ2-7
CASSPYLGDRSPYEQYF
TGTGCCAGCTCACCGTACCTTGGGGACAGAAGTCCCTACGAGCAGTACTTC
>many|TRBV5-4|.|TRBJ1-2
CASSLEQGNRINYGYTF
TGTGCCAGCAGCTTGGAACAGGGAAACCGAATTAACTATGGCTACACCTTC
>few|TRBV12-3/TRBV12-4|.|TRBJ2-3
CASRRTERTDTQYF
TGTGCCAGCAGGAGGACAGAACGCACAGATACGCAGTATTTT
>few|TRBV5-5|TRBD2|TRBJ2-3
CASSRGLADLTDTQYF
TGTGCCAGCAGTAGGGGACTAGCTGACCTCACAGATACGCAGTATTTT
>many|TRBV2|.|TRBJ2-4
CASNPGPDLAKNIQYF
TGTGCCAGCAACCCCGGGCCAGACCTAGCCAAAAACATTCAGTACTTC
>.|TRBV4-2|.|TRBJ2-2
CASNQDGGDGELFF
TGTGCCAGCAACCAGGACGGAGGGGACGGGGAGCTGTTTTTT
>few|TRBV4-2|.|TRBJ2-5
CASSQEVVVYRQETQYF
TGTGCCAGCAGCCAAGAGGTAGTAGTTTACAGGCAAGAGACCCAGTACTTC
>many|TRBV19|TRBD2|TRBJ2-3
CASTPGTRATDTQYF
TGTGCCAGTACCCCAGGGACTAGGGCAACAGATACGCAGTATTTT
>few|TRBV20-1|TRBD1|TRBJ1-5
CSARDLSGQGRQPQHF
TGCAGTGCTAGAGATCTTTCGGGACAGGGCCGTCAGCCCCAGCATTTT
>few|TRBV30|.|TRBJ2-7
CAWDEGQGPSYEQYF
TGTGCCTGGGATGAGGGCCAGGGGCCCTCCTACGAGCAGTACTTC
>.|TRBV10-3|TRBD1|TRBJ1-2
CAITSRDRDYGYTF
TGTGCCATCACCTCCCGGGACAGGGATTATGGCTACACCTTC
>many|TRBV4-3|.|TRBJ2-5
CASSQGGTAQETQYF
TGCGCCAGCAGCCAAGGCGGGACGGCCCAAGAGACCCAGTACTTC
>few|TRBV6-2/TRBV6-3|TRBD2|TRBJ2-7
CASSYGVAGYEQYF
TGTGCCAGCAGTTACGGTGTAGCGGGTTACGAGCAGTACTTC
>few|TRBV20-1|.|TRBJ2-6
CSARDPDTFSGANVLTF
TGCAGTGCTAGAGATCCCGACACTTTCTCTGGGGCCAACGTCCTGACTTTC
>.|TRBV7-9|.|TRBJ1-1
CASSPQGYDTEAFF
TGTGCCAGCAGCCCTCAGGGGTACGATACTGAAGCTTTCTTT
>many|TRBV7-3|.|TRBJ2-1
CASSTGGAGSYNEQFF
TGTGCCAGCAGCACAGGGGGGGCTGGCTCCTACAATGAGCAGTTCTTC
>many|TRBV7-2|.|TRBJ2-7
CASSPDRISSYEQYF
TGTGCCAGCAGCCCCGACAGAATCAGCTCCTACGAGCAGTACTTC
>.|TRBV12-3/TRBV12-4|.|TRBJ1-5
CASSSTGVGNQPQHF
TGTGCCAGCAGCTCAACTGGGGTTGGGAATCAGCCCCAGCATTTT
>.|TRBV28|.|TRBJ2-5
CASSPTSGVLETQYF
TGTGCCAGCAGTCCGACATCAGGGGTTTTGGAGACCCAGTACTTC
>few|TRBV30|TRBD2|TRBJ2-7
CAWRPPPAGGLKQYF
TGTGCCTGGAGACCCCCCCCAGCGGGGGGACTAAAGCAGTACTTC
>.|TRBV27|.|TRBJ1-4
CASSSHLSEKLFF
TGTGCCAGCAGTTCCCATCTGAGTGAAAAACTGTTTTTT
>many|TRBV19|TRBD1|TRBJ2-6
CASTGTGAGANVLTF
TGTGCCAGTACCGGGACAGGGGCTGGGGCCAACGTCCTGACTTTC
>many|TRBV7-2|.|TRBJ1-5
CASSHIIGTSNSNQPQHF
TGTGCCAGCAGTCACATTATAGGTACATCGAATAGCAATCAGCCCCAGCATTTT
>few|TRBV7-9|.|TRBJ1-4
CASSSHSMGQPRSTNEKLFF
TGTGCCAGCAGCTCACATTCCATGGGGCAGCCGAGATCAACTAATGAAAAACTGTTTTTT